This T cell receptor (beta chain) was observed in a study of blood T cell repertoires in COVID-19. Overall study context: T cells, B-cell-depleted T cells, or PBMCs supplied cDNA or gDNA.

Ages ranged from about 18 to 89 years, with residence in 24 US areas. Participant-reported clinical history was the basis for cohort assignment. The method was immunoSEQ multiplex PCR; TCRdb's version includes in-frame clones alone and lacks a portion of them. The data contain roughly 400,000 clones, 85% to 90% of them seen just once; the ten biggest clones take up 1% to 1.3%. This CDR3 spans 15 amino acids. V lost 1 base to trimming and J lost 4 bases, with 13 bases between them. Germline lookup yields CDR1 SGHVS and CDR2 FNYEAQ. Sequencing was carried out using PBMCs or T cells enriched from blood (not recorded which). The chain has TRBV7-6 and TRBJ1-1; no firm D call. The clonotype comes from a man between 25 and 39 years old who had recovered from COVID-19. The CDR3 region has the DNA TGTGCCAGCAGCTTAGGTGCAGGCGTAGGCACTGAAGCTTTCTTT. It translates to CASSLGAGVGTEAFF.